Below, 29 T cell receptor beta chains from the same sample are listed, as sequenced in a study of T cells in Graves' hyperthyroidism and ophthalmopathy. From RNA transcripts, TCR beta CDR3 regions were amplified. An initial round of RT-PCR targeting the TCR CDR3 relied on the HTBI primer set. TCRdb re-analysed the multiplex PCR reads in MiXCR, keeping a single row per CDR3 protein. The sample includes roughly 800,000 distinct CDR3 sequences, 35% to 45% of them seen just once. The sample was blood. Receptor source: a man younger than 30 with Graves' hyperthyroidism.

In regard to this clonotype: A read error may produce the germline difference seen at one junction end. The J gene is TRBJ1-2, the V gene TRBV6-5, with D possibly being TRBD1 (5 bases). The CDR3 runs to 17 residues. Germline CDR1 is MNHEY and CDR2 is SVGAGI. CDR3 protein: CAGSYSSKGRAQEGYTF. CDR3 coding DNA: TGTGCCGGCAGTTACTCTTCCAAAGGCAGGGCCCAGGAGGGCTACACCTTC.

V and J are TRBV29-1 and TRBJ1-2, with D perhaps matching TRBD1 (5 bases). The CDR3 loop spans 13 amino acids. Germline V lookup: CDR1 SQVTM, CDR2 ANQGSEA. V lost 6 bases and J 6 bases, leaving 17 bases between the germline ends. CDR3 amino acids: CSVVTPGRDGYTF. The CDR3, as DNA: TGCAGCGTCGTCACACCGGGACGGGATGGCTACACCTTC.

As to this clonotype: One end of the junction varies from germline; a read error may be responsible. V gene TRBV5-8 combines with J gene TRBJ2-7; the D is unclear. CDR1 SGHTS and CDR2 YDEGEE come from the germline V gene. The CDR3 runs 12 residues. CDR3 coding DNA: TGTGCCAGCAGCTTCGGTATCAACGAGCAATACTTC. It yields the protein CASSFGINEQYF.

The J gene is TRBJ2-5, the V gene TRBV4-3; a weak D match, TRBD1 (6 bases). The V end was cut by 1 base, the J end by 4 bases, with 19 bases between. Germline values: CDR1 LGHNA, CDR2 YSLEER. The CDR3 spans 17 residues. The CDR3 bases are TGCGCCAGCAGCCAAGGGACGGGATCAGGGGAGAGAGAGACCCAGTACTTC. This translates into CASSQGTGSGERETQYF.

The count of this clonotype is one. This rearrangement joins TRBV7-8 to TRBJ2-1, with 11 positions matching TRBD2. The CDR3 covers 16 residues. Germline V gene sequence: CDR1 SGHVS, CDR2 FQNEAQ. V shed 5 bases, J shed 7 bases, and the junction held 10 bases outside the gene matches. DNA of the CDR3: TGTGCCAGCAGCATACTTAGCGGGGGGGCGAGGAATGAGCAGTTCTTC. Translation: CASSILSGGARNEQFF.

The rearrangement joins TRBV29-1 to TRBJ2-6, with D maybe TRBD1 (7 bases). CDR3 length: 11 amino acids. V gave up 7 bases and J gave up 11 bases, with 12 bases separating them. Germline CDR1 SQVTM, CDR2 ANQGSEA. CDR3 sequence: CSATGDYVLTF. CDR3 DNA sequence: TGCAGCGCCACAGGGGACTACGTCCTGACTTTC.

The chain carries TRBV10-3 and TRBJ1-6; D is possibly TRBD1 (5 bases). CDR1 is ENHRY, CDR2 SYGVKD, per germline. Trimming removed 4 bases from V and 10 bases from J, with 11 bases in between. The CDR3 totals 13 residues. For the CDR3, the DNA is TGTGCCATCAGTGGCGGGGGAGAATCACCCCTCCACTTT. Protein sequence: CAISGGGESPLHF.

Only a few counts were recorded for this clonotype. This chain joins TRBV11-3 and TRBJ2-2, with D unresolved. Germline CDR1 and CDR2: SGHNT and YENEEA. Trimming removed 2 bases at V and 7 bases at J, with 8 bases between. The CDR3 contains 13 residues. The DNA of the CDR3 is TGTGCCAGCAGCTTAACTTCAATCGGGGAGCTGTTTTTT. Translated: CASSLTSIGELFF.

Comment on this clonotype: Since no conserved phenylalanine or tryptophan closes the CDR3, a read error is the likely cause. V gene TRBV29-1 combines with J gene TRBJ2-7; D remains unclear. CDR1 and CDR2 from the germline V gene are SQVTM and ANQGSEA. This CDR3 region has 12 residues. CDR3 DNA sequence: TGCAGCGTTGAGGGCTACTCCTATGAGCAGTACCTC. It codes for CSVEGYSYEQYL.

V usage is TRBV15 and J usage is TRBJ2-7, with unresolved D. V was cut by 2 bases and J by 4 bases, with 15 bases left in between. Per the germline V gene, CDR1 is LNHNV and CDR2 is YYDKDF (reference sequence). The length of the CDR3 is 15 residues. Here the CDR3 reads CATSRPTLGQYEQYF. The DNA for the CDR3 is TGTGCCACCAGCAGACCTACATTGGGTCAATACGAGCAGTACTTC. The full variable domain, in which reference TRBV15 and TRBJ2-7 provide the parts outside the CDR3, is DAMVIQNPRYQVTQFGKPVTLSCSQTLNHNVMYWYQQKSSQAPKLLFHYYDKDFNNEADTPDNFQSRRPNTSFCFLDIRSPGLGDTAMYLCATSRPTLGQYEQYFGPGTRLTVT.

J is TRBJ2-2 and V is TRBV5-1, with D unresolved. The germline CDR1 and CDR2 sequences are SGHRS and YFSETQ. This CDR3 spans 14 amino acids. Trimming stripped 4 bases from V and 6 bases from J, with 13 bases between. CDR3 DNA sequence: TGCGCCAGCAGCCCGGCTAGTCAGGCCGGGGAGCTGTTTTTT. This sequence encodes CASSPASQAGELFF.

This rearrangement joins TRBV20-1 to TRBJ2-7; 7 bases fit TRBD1. CDR3 length equals 11 residues. Germline V gene sequence: CDR1 DFQATT, CDR2 SNEGSKA (reference sequence). The V segment lost 8 bases and the J segment 2 bases; nucleotides outside the gene matches: 3. The CDR3 loop reads CSYRGAYEQYF. The CDR3 DNA is TGCAGTTACAGGGGAGCCTACGAGCAGTACTTC.

This clonotype was seen at least ten times. The chain employs TRBV15 and TRBJ1-1, with unresolved D. The CDR3 runs to 12 residues. From germline, CDR1 is LNHNV and CDR2 YYDKDF (reference sequence). Between the trimmed V and J ends, which lost 0 bases and 11 bases, there was a span of 10 bases. As DNA, the CDR3 is TGTGCCACCAGCAGAGATCCAAGCGGGGCTTTCTTT. As protein: CATSRDPSGAFF.

The chain joins TRBV12-3 or TRBV12-4 to TRBJ1-5; D not resolved. V gave up 5 bases and J gave up 6 bases, with 8 bases separating them. The CDR3 loop spans 12 amino acids. Written as DNA, the CDR3 is TGTGCCAGCAGTCCACGGGCTCAGCCCCAGCATTTT. Amino acid sequence: CASSPRAQPQHF.

This clonotype occurred once. The gene calls are TRBV6-1 and TRBJ2-7; 7 bases are shared with TRBD2. The CDR3 totals 13 residues. CDR1 and CDR2 (germline): MNHNS, SASEGT. Losses at the gene ends were 3 bases for V and 6 bases for J; bases not matched to a gene: 5. CDR3 sequence: CASSEEGGLEQYF. CDR3 nucleotides: TGTGCCAGCAGTGAGGAGGGAGGGCTCGAGCAGTACTTC.

The chain is built from TRBV20-1 and TRBJ2-7, with 9 nucleotides matching TRBD1. The CDR3 is 15 amino acids. Trimming cost V 3 bases and J 5 bases; bases outside gene matches: 11. Germline V gene sequence: CDR1 DFQATT, CDR2 SNEGSKA (reference sequence). The CDR3 loop is CSASARDRDPNEQYF. CDR3 nucleotide sequence: TGCAGTGCTAGTGCCCGGGACAGGGATCCGAACGAGCAGTACTTC.

This clonotype was seen a handful of times. The chain links TRBV29-1 to TRBJ2-2; tentatively, D is TRBD1 or TRBD2 (5 bases each). Germline CDR1 is SQVTM and CDR2 is ANQGSEA. This CDR3 is 13 amino acids long. V was trimmed by 6 bases and J by 3 bases, leaving 11 bases between them. The CDR3 spells CSVPGGDTGELFF. The CDR3 nucleotides are TGCAGCGTGCCTGGGGGTGACACCGGGGAGCTGTTTTTT.

The chain has TRBV7-2 and TRBJ1-1; D not certain. Trimming pared 8 bases from V and 1 base from J, leaving 14 bases between. The CDR3 has 14 residues. Germline V gene sequence: CDR1 SGHTA, CDR2 FQGNSA. The CDR3 DNA follows: TGTGCCAGCGTACAGAGGCGGGCGAACACTGAAGCTTTCTTT. Translated, it gives CASVQRRANTEAFF. Variable domain in full (rest from reference TRBV7-2 and TRBJ1-1): GAGVSQSPSNKVTEKGKDVELRCDPISGHTALYWYRQSLGQGLEFLIYFQGNSAPDKSGLPSDRFSAERTGGSVSTLTIQRTQQEDSAVYLCASVQRRANTEAFFGQGTRLTVV.

As to this clonotype: A much bigger clone sits one base away, suggesting this may be a read error. This chain uses TRBV7-2 with TRBJ2-6; D remains unclear. The CDR3 runs to 16 residues. Germline V gives CDR1 SGHTA, CDR2 FQGNSA. Trimming cost V 4 bases and J 0 bases, with 10 bases left between them. The CDR3 spells CASSSKGDSGANVLTF. The CDR3 bases are TGTGCCAGCAGCTCGAAGGGTGACTCTGGGGCCAACGTCCTGACTTTC.

Ten or more counts support this clonotype. The CDR3 protein is CSVVLTEAFF. CDR3 bases: TGCAGCGTTGTACTAACTGAAGCTTTCTTT. J is TRBJ1-1 and V is TRBV29-1; D is undetermined. Germline loops: CDR1 SQVTM, CDR2 ANQGSEA. This CDR3 comprises 10 residues. The V and J ends lost 4 bases and 5 bases respectively, with 5 bases between them.

The CDR3 DNA reads TGCAGCGTTGGGGGACAGAGCTCCTACGAGCAGTACTTC. This gives the protein CSVGGQSSYEQYF. The J gene is TRBJ2-7, the V gene TRBV29-1, with 7 nucleotides matching TRBD1. Germline values: CDR1 SQVTM, CDR2 ANQGSEA. The CDR3 runs 13 residues. V was clipped by 4 bases and J by 0 bases; unmatched bases: 3.

This clonotype appeared once. This chain links TRBV5-1 with TRBJ1-6; D call uncertain. CDR1 and CDR2 from the germline V gene are SGHRS and YFSETQ. This CDR3 contains 16 residues. The V end was cut by 3 bases, the J end by 12 bases, with 22 bases between. In nucleotides, the CDR3 is TGCGCCAGCAGCTCTCAGCGCGCGGGCCGCCTTGTACCCCTCCACTTT. Encoded protein: CASSSQRAGRLVPLHF.

The J gene is TRBJ1-1, the V gene TRBV5-1; 9 nucleotides agree with TRBD1. With V trimmed by 4 bases and J by 5 bases, 9 bases remained unmatched. Germline CDR1 SGHRS, CDR2 YFSETQ. CDR3 length: 15 amino acids. The CDR3 spells CASSPPTGGTTEAFF. The CDR3 nucleotides read TGCGCCAGCAGCCCACCGACAGGGGGTACGACTGAAGCTTTCTTT.

The rearrangement joins TRBV29-1 to TRBJ1-1; TRBD1 matches at 9 bases. The germline CDR1 and CDR2 sequences are SQVTM and ANQGSEA. V lost 4 bases and J lost 5; bases outside the gene matches: 11. There are 15 residues in the CDR3. CDR3: CSVASTGGDGTEAFF. In DNA, the CDR3 is TGCAGCGTTGCGTCGACAGGGGGAGATGGGACTGAAGCTTTCTTT.

Comments on this clonotype: A read error may account for a junction end that differs from germline. The chain couples TRBV12-3 or TRBV12-4 to TRBJ2-7; D is ambiguous. The CDR3 is 11 residues long. The CDR3 sequence is CATSFSYEQYF. DNA of the CDR3: TGTGCCACCAGTTTCTCTTACGAGCAGTACTTC.

This clonotype turned up a few times. The V and J genes are TRBV7-9 and TRBJ2-7; TRBD2 aligns across 7 bases. Per germline, CDR1 SEHNR and CDR2 FQNEAQ (reference sequence). V lost 4 bases, J lost 4 bases, and 10 bases stayed unmatched. CDR3 length: 15 amino acids. CDR3 DNA sequence: TGTGCCAGCAGCTCAAACCACTTCGGGGGGTACGAGCAGTACTTC. It encodes CASSSNHFGGYEQYF.

This clonotype was counted between two and nine times. The rearrangement uses TRBV6-1 and TRBJ1-2; D gene ambiguous. Germline CDR1 MNHNS, CDR2 SASEGT. The CDR3 length is 15 residues. Trimming left V 2 bases short and J 0 bases short, with 10 bases between. The CDR3: CASSEIPGANYGYTF. The CDR3 nucleotides read TGTGCCAGCAGTGAAATACCGGGAGCTAACTATGGCTACACCTTC.

About this clonotype: The junction departs from germline at one end; a sequencing error may be responsible. The chain is built from TRBV5-1 and TRBJ1-1; perhaps TRBD1 as D (5 bases). This CDR3 region has 16 residues. Germline-derived CDR1 and CDR2 are SGHRS and YFSETQ. CDR3 region: CTSSLEAGLMNTEAFF. The DNA of the CDR3 is TGCACCAGCAGCTTGGAAGCAGGGTTGATGAACACTGAAGCTTTCTTT.

This chain uses TRBV19 with TRBJ1-2; D might be TRBD1 (6 bases). The V gene's germline CDR1 is LNHDA and CDR2 SQIVND (reference sequence). Trimming pared 5 bases from V and 4 bases from J, leaving 11 bases between. The CDR3 totals 13 residues. The CDR3 loop reads CASSASDSYGYTF. The CDR3 DNA follows: TGTGCCAGTAGTGCCTCGGACAGCTATGGCTACACCTTC.